A selection of T cell receptor beta chains follows, all from one sample in a study of blood T cell repertoires in COVID-19. Measured with immunoSEQ multiplex PCR; TCRdb has only the in-frame clones, and not every one. Of about 27,000 clones in the sample, roughly 87% were seen once. The source material was peripheral blood. The receptors here all came from a man in his forties or fifties with active COVID-19. Each CDR3 is given with its conserved first and last residue. A D gene is named only where the DNA matches it firmly. Size values are once, few and many counts, or a class for expanded clones, and some rows have none.

clone_size d_call j_call v_call cdr3_nt cdr3_aa
- - TRBJ1-3 TRBV29-1 TGCAGCGTTGGACAAGCGGCTGGAAACACCATATATTTT CSVGQAAGNTIYF
- - TRBJ1-6 TRBV20-1 TGCAGTGCTAGTACAGGCGACTATAATTCACCCCTCCACTTT CSASTGDYNSPLHF
- - TRBJ1-6 TRBV27 TGTGCCAGCAGTTTATACAGGAAAAATTCACCCCTCCACTTT CASSLYRKNSPLHF
- TRBD1 TRBJ1-4 TRBV19 TGTGCCAGCTCTACAGGGGGAGTAACTAATGAAAAACTGTTTTTT CASSTGGVTNEKLFF
few TRBD2 TRBJ2-2 TRBV10-2 TGCGCCAGCAGTGACCCGGGGGCAGCGGGAGAGGTAGACACCGGGGAGCTGTTTTTT CASSDPGAAGEVDTGELFF
- - TRBJ2-2 TRBV7-9 TGTGCCAGCAGCTTAGTTGCGGGGATTGGATCCGGGGAGCTGTTTTTT CASSLVAGIGSGELFF
- - TRBJ1-3 TRBV29-1 TGCAGCGTGGGACATAGTGGTGGAAACACCATATATTTT CSVGHSGGNTIYF
- - TRBJ2-1 TRBV4-1 TGCGCCAGCAGCCAAGTTGCGCCACAGACGAGCTCCTACAATGAGCAGTTCTTC CASSQVAPQTSSYNEQFF
medium-sized - TRBJ2-1 TRBV3-1/TRBV3-2 TGTGCCAGCCGGATAGCGGCTAGTGAGCAGTTCTTC CASRIAASEQFF
- - TRBJ2-3 TRBV5-1 TGCGCCAGCAGCCTCCGTTCTGGAGGGGGCACAGATACGCAGTATTTT CASSLRSGGGTDTQYF
few - TRBJ1-1 TRBV30 TGTGCCTGGAGACGTACAGGAGGGGTTGAGACTGAAGCTTTCTTT CAWRRTGGVETEAFF
- - TRBJ1-5 TRBV24-1 TGTGCCACCAGTGATCCTCGAGGGGGGGATTGGAATCAGCCCCAGCATTTT CATSDPRGGDWNQPQHF
- TRBD1 TRBJ2-3 TRBV5-5 TGTGCCAGCAGCCGTAAAACCGGGACAGGGGGCACAGATACGCAGTATTTT CASSRKTGTGGTDTQYF
- - TRBJ1-2 TRBV27 TGTGCCAGCAGGACCCTAGTGGGTGGCTATGGCTACACCTTC CASRTLVGGYGYTF
- TRBD1 TRBJ1-5 TRBV6-5 TGTGCCAGCAGCCCGGACAGGGCGAGCAATCAGCCCCAGCATTTT CASSPDRASNQPQHF
- TRBD1 TRBJ1-4 TRBV25-1 TGTGCCAGCAGTAGCAATGACAGGGCCGGTAATGAAAAACTGTTTTTT CASSSNDRAGNEKLFF
- - TRBJ1-5 TRBV28 TGTGCCAGCAGCCCCGGAGGGTATAGCAATCAGCCCCAGCATTTT CASSPGGYSNQPQHF
- - TRBJ2-7 TRBV9 TGTGCCAGCAGCGTAGAAGCAGGGCTCCACGAGCAGTACTTC CASSVEAGLHEQYF
- - TRBJ2-5 TRBV6-1 TGTGCCAGCAGTGATGGCGGCAGGGTGGGAAGAGAGACCCAGTACTTC CASSDGGRVGRETQYF
- - TRBJ1-4 TRBV7-9 TGTGCCAGCAGCTTAGGCCAGGGAGGTAATGAAAAACTGTTTTTT CASSLGQGGNEKLFF
- TRBD2 TRBJ2-5 TRBV4-1 TGCGCCAGCAGCCAAGTGGCGGGGGTGGAGACCCAGTACTTC CASSQVAGVETQYF
once - TRBJ1-5 TRBV19 TGTGCCAGTAGTATCGTCGGTAGCAATCAGCCCCAGCATTTT CASSIVGSNQPQHF
few - TRBJ1-4 TRBV13 TGTGCCAGCAGCCCAGACAGGAACCAGTATGAAAAACTGTTTTTT CASSPDRNQYEKLFF
- - TRBJ1-5 TRBV4-3 TGCGCCAGCAGCCAAGATCCCCACGGGGTGGAGGGTCAGCCCCAGCATTTT CASSQDPHGVEGQPQHF
- - TRBJ1-2 TRBV5-3 TGTGCCAGGAGATACAGGGAGGGAGCCCAAATACTCTATGGCTACACCTTC CARRYREGAQILYGYTF
once - TRBJ1-5 TRBV10-3 TGTGCCATCAGTGAATTGGAGGGTAATAATCAGCCCCAGCATTTT CAISELEGNNQPQHF
- TRBD1 TRBJ2-1 TRBV15 TGTGCCACCAGCAGAGATGGACCGGGACAGTCCATCGATGAGCAGTTCTTC CATSRDGPGQSIDEQFF
- TRBD1 TRBJ1-1 TRBV6-4 TGTGCCAGCAGTGTAGGCAGGGGGACTGAAGCTTTCTTT CASSVGRGTEAFF